This TCR beta chain was documented in a study of T cells in localized non-small cell lung cancer. The study's findings and limits: Heterogeneity cannot be ruled out, as sequencing used one tumor region only.

The data were produced by immunoSEQ multiplex PCR, yet TCRdb's version contains in-frame clones alone and is incomplete. The repertoire includes around 79,000 clones, about three quarters of them detected once, and about 19% sits in the top ten. Trimming removed 1 base from V and 4 bases from J, with 11 bases in between. The CDR3 is made up of 14 amino acids. Germline V gives CDR1 MDHEN, CDR2 SYDVKM. Points on this clone: What it recognizes is unknown.

This receptor was obtained from a man between 40 and 69 years old with stage II squamous cell lung carcinoma. The sequenced sample was PBMCs, obtained before any cancer treatment. This sequence joins TRBV28 and TRBJ2-7, with D perhaps being TRBD1 or TRBD2 (5 bases each). CDR3 loop: CASSLYRGWYEQYF. Written as DNA, the CDR3 is TGTGCCAGCAGTTTATATCGGGGCTGGTACGAGCAGTACTTC. The full variable domain, its missing parts supplied by reference TRBV28 and TRBJ2-7, is DVKVTQSSRYLVKRTGEKVFLECVQDMDHENMFWYRQDPGLGLRLIYFSYDVKMKEKGDIPEGYSVSREKKERFSLILESASTNQTSMYLCASSLYRGWYEQYFGPGTRLTVT.